The rows below give T cell receptor beta chains drawn from one sample of a study of OX40 agonist ivuxolimab in advanced cancers. Sequencing used immunoSEQ multiplex PCR; TCRdb keeps in-frame clones, though not all of them. The table has nearly 80,000 clones, around 90% seen once. Sequencing used CD4+ or CD8+ T cells sorted from blood, obtained in a trial of the OX40 agonist ivuxolimab. Receptors were obtained from an adult with an advanced solid tumor such as melanoma, head and neck, liver or kidney cancer. CDR3s leave out the opening cysteine and the closing phenylalanine or tryptophan. Each record gives: D gene, V gene, CDR3 protein. A D gene is named only where the DNA matches it firmly.

D gene: TRBD2
V gene: TRBV6-5
CDR3 protein: ASSYFASGTGEQY

D gene: -
V gene: TRBV2
CDR3 protein: ASSEGGLGSDTQY

D gene: -
V gene: TRBV19
CDR3 protein: ASSTSGGGGWETQY

D gene: -
V gene: TRBV5-1
CDR3 protein: ASSPDSYPTDTQY

D gene: TRBD2
V gene: TRBV9
CDR3 protein: ASSLAGTSGRETQY

D gene: TRBD2
V gene: TRBV18
CDR3 protein: ASSPQELAGNQETQY

D gene: TRBD1
V gene: TRBV28
CDR3 protein: ASKMGDRDFNEQF

D gene: -
V gene: TRBV2
CDR3 protein: ASRRDGSYGYT

D gene: TRBD1
V gene: TRBV5-5
CDR3 protein: ASSLAGGSYEQY

D gene: -
V gene: TRBV29-1
CDR3 protein: SVELQGGRTDTQY